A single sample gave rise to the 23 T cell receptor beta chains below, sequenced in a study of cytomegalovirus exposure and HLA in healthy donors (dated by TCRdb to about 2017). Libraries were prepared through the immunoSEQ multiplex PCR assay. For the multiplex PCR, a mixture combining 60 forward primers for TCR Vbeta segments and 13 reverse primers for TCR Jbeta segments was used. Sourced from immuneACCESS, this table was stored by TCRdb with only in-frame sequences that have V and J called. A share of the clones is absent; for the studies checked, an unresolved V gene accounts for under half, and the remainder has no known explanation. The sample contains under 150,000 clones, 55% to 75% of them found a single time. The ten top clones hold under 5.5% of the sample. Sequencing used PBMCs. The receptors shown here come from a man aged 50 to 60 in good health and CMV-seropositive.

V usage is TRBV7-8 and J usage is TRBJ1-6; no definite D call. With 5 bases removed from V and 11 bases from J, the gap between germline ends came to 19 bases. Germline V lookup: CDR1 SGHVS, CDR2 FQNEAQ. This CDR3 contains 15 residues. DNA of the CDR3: TGTGCCAGCAGCATTGGGAGAGCCGTAGAGGCACCCCTCCACTTT. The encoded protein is CASSIGRAVEAPLHF.

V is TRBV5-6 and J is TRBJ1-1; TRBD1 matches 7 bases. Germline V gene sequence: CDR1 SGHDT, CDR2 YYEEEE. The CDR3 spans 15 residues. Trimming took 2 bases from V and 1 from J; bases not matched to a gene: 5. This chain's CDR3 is CASSFLDRENTEAFF. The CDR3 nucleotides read TGTGCCAGCAGCTTTCTTGACAGGGAGAACACTGAAGCTTTCTTT. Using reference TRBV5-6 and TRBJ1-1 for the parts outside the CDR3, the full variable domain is DAGVTQSPTHLIKTRGQQVTLRCSPKSGHDTVSWYQQALGQGPQFIFQYYEEEERQRGNFPDRFSGHQFPNYSSELNVNALLLGDSALYLCASSFLDRENTEAFFGQGTRLTVV.

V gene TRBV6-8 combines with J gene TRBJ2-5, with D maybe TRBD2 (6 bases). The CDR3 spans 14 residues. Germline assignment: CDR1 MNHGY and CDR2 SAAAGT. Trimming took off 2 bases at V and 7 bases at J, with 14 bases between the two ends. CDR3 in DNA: TGTGCCAGCAGTTACGCGGGACTTATTGCGACCCAGTACTTC. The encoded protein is CASSYAGLIATQYF.

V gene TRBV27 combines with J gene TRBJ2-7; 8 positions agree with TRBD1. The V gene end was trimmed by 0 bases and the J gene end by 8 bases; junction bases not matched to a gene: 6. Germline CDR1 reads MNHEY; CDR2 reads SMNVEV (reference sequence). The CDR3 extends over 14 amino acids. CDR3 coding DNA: TGTGCCAGCAGTTTATCGGGACAGGCAGGCCAGCAGTACTTC. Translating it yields CASSLSGQAGQQYF.

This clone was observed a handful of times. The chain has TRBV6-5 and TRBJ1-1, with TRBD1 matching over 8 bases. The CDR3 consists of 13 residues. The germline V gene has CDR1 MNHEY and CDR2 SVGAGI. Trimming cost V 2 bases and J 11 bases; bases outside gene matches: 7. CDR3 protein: CASSYKGQEEAFF. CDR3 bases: TGTGCCAGCAGTTACAAGGGACAGGAGGAGGCTTTCTTT.

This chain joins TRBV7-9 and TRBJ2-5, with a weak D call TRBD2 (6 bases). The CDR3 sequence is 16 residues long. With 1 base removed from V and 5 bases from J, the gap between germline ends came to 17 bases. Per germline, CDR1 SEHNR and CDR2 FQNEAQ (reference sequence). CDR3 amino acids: CASSLEKRRGKETQYF. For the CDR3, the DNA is TGTGCCAGCAGCTTAGAGAAGCGGAGGGGTAAGGAGACCCAGTACTTC.

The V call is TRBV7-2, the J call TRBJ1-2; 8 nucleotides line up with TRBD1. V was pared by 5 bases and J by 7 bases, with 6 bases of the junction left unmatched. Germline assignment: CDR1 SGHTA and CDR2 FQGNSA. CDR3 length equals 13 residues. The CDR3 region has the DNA TGTGCCAGCAGCCCGGACAGGGAGGGTGGCTACACCTTC. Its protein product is CASSPDREGGYTF.

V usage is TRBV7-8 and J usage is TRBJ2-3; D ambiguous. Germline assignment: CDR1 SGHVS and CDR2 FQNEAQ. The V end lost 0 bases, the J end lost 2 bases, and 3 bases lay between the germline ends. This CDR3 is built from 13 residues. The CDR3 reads CASSLASTDTQYF. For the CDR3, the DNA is TGTGCCAGCAGCTTAGCCTCCACAGATACGCAGTATTTT.

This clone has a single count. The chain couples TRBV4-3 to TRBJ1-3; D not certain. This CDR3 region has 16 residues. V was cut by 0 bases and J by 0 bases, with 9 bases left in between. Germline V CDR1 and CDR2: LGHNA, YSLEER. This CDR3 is CASSQDAATSGNTIYF. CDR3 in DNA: TGCGCCAGCAGCCAAGATGCAGCGACCTCTGGAAACACCATATATTTT.

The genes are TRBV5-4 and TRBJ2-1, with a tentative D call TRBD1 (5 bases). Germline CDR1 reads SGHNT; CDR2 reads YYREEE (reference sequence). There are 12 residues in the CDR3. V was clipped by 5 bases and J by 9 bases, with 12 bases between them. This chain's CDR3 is CASRPDRGEQFF. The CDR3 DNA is TGTGCCAGCAGGCCTGACAGAGGTGAGCAGTTCTTC.

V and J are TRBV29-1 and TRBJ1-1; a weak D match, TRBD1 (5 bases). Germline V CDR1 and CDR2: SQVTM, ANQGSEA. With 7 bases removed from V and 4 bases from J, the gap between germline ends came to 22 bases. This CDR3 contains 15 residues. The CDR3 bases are TGCAGCGCCGCCGGGACTCAATCGTGGGGCACTGAAGCTTTCTTT. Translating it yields CSAAGTQSWGTEAFF.

In nucleotides, the CDR3 is TGTGCCAGCAGCCAATTTGTCGGCAGGGCCTCTGGGGCCAACGTCCTGACTTTC. Translation: CASSQFVGRASGANVLTF. This sequence joins TRBV14 and TRBJ2-6, with a possible D match to TRBD1 (5 bases). CDR3 size: 18 residues. Germline lookup yields CDR1 SGHDN and CDR2 FVKESK. V lost 2 bases and J 0 bases, leaving 14 bases between the germline ends.

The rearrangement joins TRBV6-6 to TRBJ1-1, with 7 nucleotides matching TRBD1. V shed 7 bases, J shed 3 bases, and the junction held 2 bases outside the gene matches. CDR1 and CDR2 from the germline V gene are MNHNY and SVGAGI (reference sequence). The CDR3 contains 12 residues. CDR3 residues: CASKGADTEAFF. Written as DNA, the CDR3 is TGTGCCAGCAAGGGGGCGGACACTGAAGCTTTCTTT.

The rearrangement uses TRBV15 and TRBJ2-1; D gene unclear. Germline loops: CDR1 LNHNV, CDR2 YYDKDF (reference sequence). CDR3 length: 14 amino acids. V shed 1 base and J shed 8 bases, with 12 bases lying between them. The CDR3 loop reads CATSRVSSFYEQFF. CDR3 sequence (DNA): TGTGCCACCAGCAGAGTGTCTAGTTTCTATGAGCAGTTCTTC. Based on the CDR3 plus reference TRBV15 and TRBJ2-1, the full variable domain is DAMVIQNPRYQVTQFGKPVTLSCSQTLNHNVMYWYQQKSSQAPKLLFHYYDKDFNNEADTPDNFQSRRPNTSFCFLDIRSPGLGDTAMYLCATSRVSSFYEQFFGPGTRLTVL.

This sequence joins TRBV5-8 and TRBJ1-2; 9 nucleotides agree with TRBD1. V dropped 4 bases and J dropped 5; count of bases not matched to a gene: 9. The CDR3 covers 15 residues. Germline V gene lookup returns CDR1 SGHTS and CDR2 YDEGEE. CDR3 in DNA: TGTGCCAGCAGCGTCATAGGGACAGGGTATTATGGCTACACCTTC. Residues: CASSVIGTGYYGYTF. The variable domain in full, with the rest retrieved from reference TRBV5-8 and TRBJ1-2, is EAGVTQSPTHLIKTRGQQATLRCSPISGHTSVYWYQQALGLGLQFLLWYDEGEERNRGNFPPRFSGRQFPNYSSELNVNALELEDSALYLCASSVIGTGYYGYTFGSGTRLTVV.

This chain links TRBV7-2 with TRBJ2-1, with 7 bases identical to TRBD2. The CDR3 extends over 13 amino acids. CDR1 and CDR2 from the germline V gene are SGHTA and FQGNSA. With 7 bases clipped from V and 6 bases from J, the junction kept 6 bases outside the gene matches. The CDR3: CASTRTRGNEQFF. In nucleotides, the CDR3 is TGTGCCAGCACGCGGACTAGGGGCAATGAGCAGTTCTTC.

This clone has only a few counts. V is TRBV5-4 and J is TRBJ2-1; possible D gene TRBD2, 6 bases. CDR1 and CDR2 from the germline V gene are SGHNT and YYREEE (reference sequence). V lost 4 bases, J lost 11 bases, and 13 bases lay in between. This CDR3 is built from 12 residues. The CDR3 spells CASSRTNSKQFF. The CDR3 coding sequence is TGTGCCAGCAGCAGGACTAATTCCAAGCAGTTCTTC. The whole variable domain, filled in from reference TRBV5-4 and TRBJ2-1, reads ETGVTQSPTHLIKTRGQQVTLRCSSQSGHNTVSWYQQALGQGPQFIFQYYREEENGRGNFPPRFSGLQFPNYSSELNVNALELDDSALYLCASSRTNSKQFFGPGTRLTVL.

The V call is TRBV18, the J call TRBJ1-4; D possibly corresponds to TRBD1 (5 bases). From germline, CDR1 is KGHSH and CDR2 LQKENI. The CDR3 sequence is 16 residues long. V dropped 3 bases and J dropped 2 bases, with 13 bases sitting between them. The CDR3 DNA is TGTGCCAGCTCACCCCCAGGGAGGAGGACTAATGAAAAACTGTTTTTT. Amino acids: CASSPPGRRTNEKLFF. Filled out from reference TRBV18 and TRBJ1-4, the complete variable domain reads NAGVMQNPRHLVRRRGQEARLRCSPMKGHSHVYWYRQLPEEGLKFMVYLQKENIIDESGMPKERFSAEFPKEGPSILRIQQVVRGDSAAYFCASSPPGRRTNEKLFFGSGTQLSVL.

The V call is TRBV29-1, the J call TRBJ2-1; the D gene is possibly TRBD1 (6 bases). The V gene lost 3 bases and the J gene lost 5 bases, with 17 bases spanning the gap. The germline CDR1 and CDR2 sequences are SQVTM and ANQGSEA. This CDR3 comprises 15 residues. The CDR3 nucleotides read TGCAGCGTTGACCTCTACAGGGTCCGAAACAATGAGCAGTTCTTC. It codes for CSVDLYRVRNNEQFF.

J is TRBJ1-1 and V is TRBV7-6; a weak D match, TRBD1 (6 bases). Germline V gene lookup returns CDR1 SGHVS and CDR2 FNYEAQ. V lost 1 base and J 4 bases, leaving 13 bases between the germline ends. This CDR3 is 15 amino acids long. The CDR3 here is CASSLDGGGVTEAFF. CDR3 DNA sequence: TGTGCCAGCAGCTTAGATGGAGGGGGGGTCACTGAAGCTTTCTTT.

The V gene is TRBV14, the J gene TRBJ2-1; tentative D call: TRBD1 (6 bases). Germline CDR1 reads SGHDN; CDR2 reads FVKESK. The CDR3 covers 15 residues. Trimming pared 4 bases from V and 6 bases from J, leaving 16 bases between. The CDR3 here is CASSRLDSQVNEQFF. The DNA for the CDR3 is TGTGCCAGCAGCCGTCTGGACAGTCAGGTCAATGAGCAGTTCTTC.

This CDR3 reads CASSQWSTGGGYTF. CDR3 DNA sequence: TGTGCCAGCAGCCAATGGAGTACAGGGGGCGGCTACACCTTC. The V and J genes are TRBV16 and TRBJ1-2; 9 bases line up with TRBD1. Unmatched junction bases numbered 5, after V lost 1 base and J lost 8 bases. CDR1 and CDR2 from the germline V gene are KGHSY and FQNENV. The CDR3 runs 14 residues.

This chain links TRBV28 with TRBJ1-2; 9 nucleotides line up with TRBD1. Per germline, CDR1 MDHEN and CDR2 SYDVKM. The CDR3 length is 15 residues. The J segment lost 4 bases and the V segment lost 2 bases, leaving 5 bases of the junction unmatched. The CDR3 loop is CASSLRTGVRYGYTF. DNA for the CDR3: TGTGCCAGCAGTTTACGGACAGGGGTACGCTATGGCTACACCTTC.